Only a few counts were recorded for the clone carrying this TCR beta chain. The table came from immunoSEQ multiplex PCR; TCRdb's copy has only in-frame clones and leaves some out. Among 150,000 to 200,000 clones listed, approximately 88% were seen once. Germline trimming cut 3 bases from V and 2 bases from J; bases unmatched to any gene: 9. CDR1 and CDR2 (germline): ENHRY, SYGVKD. This CDR3 comprises 17 residues. The data derive from a study of blood T cell repertoires in COVID-19. Study at large: In each case, the material was cDNA or gDNA derived from T cells, B-cell-depleted T cells, or PBMCs.

The sequence was obtained from a woman aged 45-60 years with acute or convalescent COVID-19. The sequenced material came from peripheral blood. This chain connects TRBV10-3 to TRBJ2-3, with 9 positions matching TRBD2. CDR3 bases: TGTGCCATCAGTGACGCCCGGGCTAGCGGGGACACAGATACGCAGTATTTT. Translating it yields CAISDARASGDTDTQYF.